Below, 26 T cell receptor beta chains from the same sample are listed, as sequenced in a study of beta chain features in type 1 diabetes (dated 2018 in TCRdb). Results the study describes overall, beyond this receptor: In all four CD4+ subsets, TCRB CDR3 length was moderately but significantly shorter in type 1 diabetes patients.

These receptors are not linked to any known antigen. Libraries were constructed by the immunoSEQ multiplex PCR assay. The High Capacity cDNA Reverse Transcription Kit was used to reverse transcribe all of the isolated RNA, meaning that expressed TCRB transcripts were what got sequenced. The clones in this table, taken by TCRdb from immuneACCESS, are in-frame only. Not every clone is retained; where verified, under half of the shortfall comes from an unresolved V gene, and the cause of the rest is unknown. In all, the sample holds fewer than 350,000 clones, and 14% to 15% of those were seen once. The ten largest clonotypes hold less than 0.02% of the sample. The sample was naive CD4+ T cells from blood. Reading the label with the study, this specimen's cell subset or site is: true naive CD4+ T cells. Receptors were obtained from a man between 18 and 29 years old with type 1 diabetes.

This clone has just one count. This chain uses TRBV4-2 with TRBJ2-3; a possible D gene is TRBD2 (6 bases). Germline CDR1 is LGHNA and CDR2 is YNFKEQ. V lost 1 base and J lost 0, with 8 bases in between. The CDR3 contains 15 residues. This CDR3 reads CASSQAGGSTDTQYF. CDR3 bases: TGTGCCAGCAGCCAAGCTGGAGGGAGCACAGATACGCAGTATTTT.

J is TRBJ1-1 and V is TRBV20-1; D unresolved. The germline V gene has CDR1 DFQATT and CDR2 SNEGSKA (reference sequence). The germline V and J ends were trimmed by 6 bases and 6 bases, with 11 bases remaining between them. The CDR3 is 11 residues long. CDR3 in amino acids: CSAPGSAEAFF. The CDR3, as DNA: TGCAGTGCCCCGGGATCGGCTGAAGCTTTCTTT.

In this sample, this clone turned up a few times. The rearrangement links TRBV5-1 to TRBJ2-1; D may be TRBD2 (6 bases). The CDR3 is 14 residues long. Germline V gene data show CDR1 as SGHRS and CDR2 as YFSETQ. Trimming shortened V by 4 bases and J by 1 base, and 9 bases separated the two germline ends. The CDR3 reads CASSPGTSYNEQFF. CDR3 in DNA: TGCGCCAGCAGCCCGGGGACTTCCTACAATGAGCAGTTCTTC.

In its sample, this clone was seen a few times. J is TRBJ2-1 and V is TRBV11-2; TRBD2 matches 8 bases. The germline V gene has CDR1 SGHAT and CDR2 FQNNGV. After removal of 10 bases from V and 8 bases from J, the junction contained 25 bases not matched to a gene. The CDR3 totals 18 residues. CDR3 nucleotides: TGTGCCACCGCGTCCCTGCAGCGGGAGCTAGGGTGGGGGGATGAGCAGTTCTTC. This gives the protein CATASLQRELGWGDEQFF.

This clone was observed a handful of times. The chain couples TRBV28 to TRBJ1-4; no reliable D call. CDR1 is MDHEN and CDR2 is SYDVKM in the germline V gene. The V end was cut by 4 bases, the J end by 8 bases, with 14 bases between. This CDR3 region has 14 residues. The CDR3 spells CASSSPGAAEKLFF. CDR3 in DNA: TGTGCCAGCAGTTCTCCGGGAGCCGCGGAAAAACTGTTTTTT.

This clone was seen only once. The V gene is TRBV5-4, the J gene TRBJ2-3; D is possibly TRBD2 (5 bases). V lost 3 bases and J lost 3, with 8 bases in between. Per the germline V gene, CDR1 is SGHNT and CDR2 is YYREEE (reference sequence). This CDR3 region has 13 residues. CDR3 in DNA: TGTGCCAGCAGCTGGAGAGGGACAGATACGCAGTATTTT. Protein product: CASSWRGTDTQYF.

This chain uses TRBV2 with TRBJ2-2; D is unclear. V was clipped by 1 base and J by 5 bases, with 5 bases between them. Germline-derived CDR1 and CDR2 are SNHLY and FYNNEI. The CDR3 extends over 13 amino acids. CDR3 bases: TGTGCCAGCAGTGAAGTGGCTACCGGGGAGCTGTTTTTT. Protein product: CASSEVATGELFF.

The CDR3 is CASSLRMGPTGELFF. The DNA for the CDR3 is TGCGCCAGCAGTCTCAGAATGGGGCCGACCGGGGAGCTGTTTTTT. The chain carries TRBV4-3 and TRBJ2-2, with TRBD1 as a possible D gene (5 bases). Between the trimmed V and J ends, which lost 6 bases and 5 bases, there was a span of 16 bases. The CDR3 spans 15 residues. Germline V gene sequence: CDR1 LGHNA, CDR2 YSLEER.

This clone was counted only a few times. The rearrangement joins TRBV27 to TRBJ2-1; 10 bases line up with TRBD2. Germline CDR1 and CDR2: MNHEY and SMNVEV (reference sequence). There are 16 residues in the CDR3. V shed 5 bases and J 8 bases; nucleotides not matched to a gene: 12. As DNA, the CDR3 is TGTGCCAGCAGTCCCTCTTTAGCGGGGGGTACATATGAGCAGTTCTTC. Residues: CASSPSLAGGTYEQFF.

The chain employs TRBV19 and TRBJ2-7, with a possible D match to TRBD1 (5 bases). The V gene's germline CDR1 is LNHDA and CDR2 SQIVND (reference sequence). Trimming pared 9 bases from V and 2 bases from J, leaving 17 bases between. The CDR3 is 14 residues long. The CDR3, as DNA: TGTGCCAGCAGAGGCGGACATCTGACCTACGAGCAGTACTTC. Translated: CASRGGHLTYEQYF.

The genes are TRBV2 and TRBJ2-2; D may be TRBD2 (5 bases). V gave up 5 bases and J gave up 8 bases, with 18 bases separating them. This CDR3 has 15 amino acids. Per the germline V gene, CDR1 is SNHLY and CDR2 is FYNNEI. CDR3 nucleotide sequence: TGTGCCAGCAGTTTCCGGACTGAGCCGGTGGGGGAGCTGTTTTTT. Translating gives CASSFRTEPVGELFF.

This clone was observed a handful of times. The chain links TRBV30 to TRBJ2-5; D is ambiguous. This CDR3 contains 13 residues. Trimming took 3 bases from V and 5 from J, leaving 13 bases between them. Germline V gene sequence: CDR1 GTSNPN, CDR2 SVGIG (reference sequence). DNA for the CDR3: TGTGCCTGGAGGAAACTTGCGGAGGAGACCCAGTACTTC. The encoded protein is CAWRKLAEETQYF.

The chain employs TRBV6-1 and TRBJ2-1; no firm D call. Between the trimmed V and J ends, which lost 4 bases and 5 bases, there was a span of 18 bases. There are 16 residues in the CDR3. The germline V gene has CDR1 MNHNS and CDR2 SASEGT. The CDR3 reads CASSARQSPMNNEQFF. CDR3 in DNA: TGTGCCAGCAGTGCTCGACAATCCCCTATGAACAATGAGCAGTTCTTC.

This chain connects TRBV4-3 to TRBJ1-5; D remains ambiguous. This CDR3 spans 14 amino acids. Looked up from germline, CDR1 is LGHNA and CDR2 is YSLEER. The ends were cut back, 0 bases at V and 6 bases at J, with 9 bases in the middle. The CDR3, as DNA: TGCGCCAGCAGCCAAGATCTGGGGAGTCAGCCCCAGCATTTT. Its translation: CASSQDLGSQPQHF.

This sequence joins TRBV4-1 and TRBJ2-7; D ambiguous. Germline CDR1 and CDR2: MGHRA and YSYEKL. Trimming shortened V by 0 bases and J by 4 bases, and 13 bases separated the two germline ends. The CDR3 covers 15 residues. Here the CDR3 reads CASSQDPQKTYEQYF. The CDR3 bases are TGCGCCAGCAGCCAAGATCCACAGAAAACATACGAGCAGTACTTC.

The rearrangement links TRBV30 to TRBJ1-3, with D unclear. Trimming took off 5 bases at V and 0 bases at J, with 5 bases between the two ends. The CDR3 is made up of 12 amino acids. Germline V gene data show CDR1 as GTSNPN and CDR2 as SVGIG (reference sequence). This CDR3 is CAWDSSGNTIYF. In DNA form, the CDR3 reads TGTGCCTGGGATAGCTCTGGAAACACCATATATTTT. Drawing the rest from reference TRBV30 and TRBJ1-3, the complete variable domain is SQTIHQWPATLVQPVGSPLSLECTVEGTSNPNLYWYRQAAGRGLQLLFYSVGIGQISSEVPQNLSASRPQDRQFILSSKKLLLSDSGFYLCAWDSSGNTIYFGEGSWLTVV.

The rearrangement uses TRBV5-1 and TRBJ2-4; D is unresolved. The V gene lost 4 bases and the J gene lost 8 bases, with 19 bases spanning the gap. CDR1 and CDR2 (germline): SGHRS, YFSETQ. CDR3 size: 15 residues. The CDR3 loop reads CASSAATSVLDIQYF. CDR3 DNA: TGCGCCAGCAGCGCAGCGACGAGCGTCCTTGACATTCAGTACTTC.

The chain couples TRBV6-5 to TRBJ2-4; 12 bases map to TRBD2. CDR3 length: 15 residues. The germline V gene has CDR1 MNHEY and CDR2 SVGAGI. V lost 3 bases and J lost 7; bases outside the gene matches: 4. CDR3 in amino acids: CASSYPGTSGNIQYF. The CDR3 DNA reads TGTGCCAGCAGTTATCCTGGGACTAGCGGGAACATTCAGTACTTC.

The rearrangement joins TRBV30 to TRBJ2-7; D possibly corresponds to TRBD2 (5 bases). Germline CDR1 and CDR2: GTSNPN and SVGIG (reference sequence). Trimming removed 3 bases from V and 0 bases from J, with 9 bases in between. The CDR3 runs to 13 residues. As DNA, the CDR3 is TGTGCCTGGAGCGAGGGCAGCTCCTACGAGCAGTACTTC. It yields the protein CAWSEGSSYEQYF.

This chain joins TRBV10-2 and TRBJ2-1; 12 bases agree with TRBD2. Per germline, CDR1 WSHSY and CDR2 SAAADI. The CDR3 runs to 15 residues. V dropped 6 bases and J dropped 8; count of bases not matched to a gene: 8. CDR3 DNA sequence: TGCGCCAGCAGGAGACTAGCGGGGGAAAGGGATGAGCAGTTCTTC. It codes for CASRRLAGERDEQFF.

This clone was seen more than once but under ten times. The chain links TRBV4-2 to TRBJ2-5, with 8 bases aligning to TRBD1. CDR1 is LGHNA, CDR2 YNFKEQ, per germline. The CDR3 has 17 amino acids. V shed 7 bases, J shed 5 bases, and the junction held 18 bases outside the gene matches. The CDR3 here is CASKSGTGSQLGETQYF. Written as DNA, the CDR3 is TGTGCCAGCAAATCCGGGACAGGATCCCAACTAGGGGAGACCCAGTACTTC.

The chain recombines TRBV5-1 with TRBJ2-1; 10 nucleotides line up with TRBD2. Trimming took 3 bases from V and 0 from J; bases not matched to a gene: 12. Germline V CDR1 and CDR2: SGHRS, YFSETQ. The CDR3 sequence is 19 residues long. The CDR3 region is CASSYSGGASIFSYNEQFF. As DNA, the CDR3 is TGCGCCAGCAGCTACAGCGGGGGGGCCTCTATTTTCTCCTACAATGAGCAGTTCTTC.

This clone was observed a few times. The V gene is TRBV14, the J gene TRBJ1-1; maybe TRBD1 (6 bases). The CDR3 is 14 amino acids. CDR1 is SGHDN, CDR2 FVKESK, per germline. The V and J ends lost 3 bases and 11 bases respectively, with 19 bases between them. CDR3 DNA: TGTGCCAGCAGCCATGGGCAGGGGAGTTTCGTGGCTTTCTTT. This translates into CASSHGQGSFVAFF.

This sequence joins TRBV4-2 and TRBJ2-1, with a weak D call TRBD2 (6 bases). Trimming shortened V by 0 bases and J by 7 bases, and 22 bases separated the two germline ends. The CDR3 has 18 amino acids. Germline lookup yields CDR1 LGHNA and CDR2 YNFKEQ. CDR3 in amino acids: CASSQDTLVSSVRNEQFF. The CDR3 nucleotides read TGTGCCAGCAGCCAAGATACGTTAGTGTCTAGCGTTAGAAATGAGCAGTTCTTC.

The genes are TRBV7-2 and TRBJ2-5, with D possibly matching TRBD1 (5 bases). CDR3 length: 14 residues. Trimming took 1 base from V and 4 from J, leaving 10 bases between them. Looked up from germline, CDR1 is SGHTA and CDR2 is FQGNSA. The CDR3 DNA is TGTGCCAGCAGCTTAGATCCAGGGCGAGAGACCCAGTACTTC. It translates to CASSLDPGRETQYF.

Ten or more counts support this clone. In DNA form, the CDR3 reads TGCAGCGTTGCCGGGATCCACAATGAGCAGTTCTTC. It specifies CSVAGIHNEQFF. The genes are TRBV29-1 and TRBJ2-1, with D possibly TRBD2 on 5 matching bases. V lost 4 bases and J lost 5, with 9 bases in between. CDR1 and CDR2 (germline): SQVTM, ANQGSEA. The CDR3 runs 12 residues.